This T cell receptor (beta chain) was sequenced for a study of blood T cell repertoires in COVID-19. Per the original methods: Quantification of nucleated cells was approximated via reference gene primer amplification. Libraries were prepared by immunoSEQ multiplex PCR; TCRdb keeps only in-frame clonotypes and omits some of them. That table furnishes V, J and clone size, whereas the DNA furnished D and trimming. The repertoire holds about 140,000 clones, with 65% to 85% as singletons. This CDR3 is built from 18 residues. Germline-derived CDR1 and CDR2 are LNHNV and YYDKDF (reference sequence). The V end lost 0 bases, the J end lost 8 bases, and 25 bases lay between the germline ends.

The clonotype was recovered from a human donor in a cohort sampled during active COVID-19. Material: peripheral blood. The chain links TRBV15 to TRBJ1-2; the D gene is possibly TRBD1 (6 bases). CDR3 in amino acids: CATSRDGTLTGPPPGYTF. In nucleotides, the CDR3 is TGTGCCACCAGCAGAGATGGGACCTTAACAGGGCCCCCTCCGGGCTACACCTTC.